This TCR beta chain emerged from a study of blood T cell repertoires in COVID-19. Study-level information: COVID-19 samples from acute and convalescent phases originated in the United States, Italy and Spain. From T cells, B-cell-depleted T cells, or PBMCs came the material, which was cDNA or gDNA.

Per the study methods: Reference gene primer amplification gave estimated nucleated cell counts. Profiled with immunoSEQ multiplex PCR; TCRdb holds only in-frame clones, not every one. The V and J calls and clone size are taken from that table; D and trimming were inferred from the DNA. Of 95,000 to 100,000 clones in the sample, about 86% are singletons; the top ten hold 1.5% to 2%. V lost 2 bases, J lost 2 bases, and 14 bases lay in between. The CDR3 length is 16 residues. Germline V gene sequence: CDR1 LNHDA, CDR2 SQIVND (reference sequence). The sample comprised peripheral blood. The chain links TRBV19 to TRBJ2-3; D is unresolved. This clonotype was obtained from a man older than 75 with acute or convalescent COVID-19. The CDR3 region is CASSITRVAPTDTQYF. The CDR3 coding sequence is TGTGCCAGTAGTATAACGCGAGTAGCACCCACAGATACGCAGTATTTT.